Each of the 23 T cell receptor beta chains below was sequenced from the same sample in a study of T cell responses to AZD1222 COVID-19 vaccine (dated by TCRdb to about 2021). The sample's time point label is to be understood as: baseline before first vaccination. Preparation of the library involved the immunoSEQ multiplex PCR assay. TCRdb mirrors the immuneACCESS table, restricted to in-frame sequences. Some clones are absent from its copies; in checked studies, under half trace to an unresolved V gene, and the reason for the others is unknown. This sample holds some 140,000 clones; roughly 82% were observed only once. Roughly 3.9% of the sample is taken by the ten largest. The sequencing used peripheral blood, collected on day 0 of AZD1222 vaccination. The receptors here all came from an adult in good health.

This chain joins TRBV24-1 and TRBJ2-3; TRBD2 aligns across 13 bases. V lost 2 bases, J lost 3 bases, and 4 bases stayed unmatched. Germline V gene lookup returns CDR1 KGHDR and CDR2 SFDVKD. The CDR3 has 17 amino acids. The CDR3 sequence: CATSDSRTSGGTDTQYF. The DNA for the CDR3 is TGTGCCACCAGTGATTCCCGGACTAGCGGGGGTACAGATACGCAGTATTTT.

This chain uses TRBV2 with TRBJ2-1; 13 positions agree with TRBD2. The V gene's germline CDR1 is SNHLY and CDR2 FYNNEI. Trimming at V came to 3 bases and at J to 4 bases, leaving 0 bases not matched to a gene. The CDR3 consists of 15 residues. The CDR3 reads CASSETSGGYNEQFF. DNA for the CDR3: TGTGCCAGCAGTGAGACTAGCGGGGGGTACAATGAGCAGTTCTTC.

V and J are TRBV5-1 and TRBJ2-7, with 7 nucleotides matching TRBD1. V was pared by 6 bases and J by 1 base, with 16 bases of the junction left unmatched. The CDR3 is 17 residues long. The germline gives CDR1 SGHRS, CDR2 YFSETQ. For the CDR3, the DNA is TGCGCCAGCACCGACTTGGAGTGGGGACAGACATCCTACGAGCAGTACTTC. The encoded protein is CASTDLEWGQTSYEQYF.

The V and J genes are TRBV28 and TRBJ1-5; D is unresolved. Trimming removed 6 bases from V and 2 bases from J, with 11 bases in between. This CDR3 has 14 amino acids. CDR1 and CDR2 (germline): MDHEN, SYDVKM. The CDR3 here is CASSRFGGNQPQHF. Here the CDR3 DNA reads TGTGCCAGCAGCCGATTCGGCGGCAATCAGCCCCAGCATTTT.

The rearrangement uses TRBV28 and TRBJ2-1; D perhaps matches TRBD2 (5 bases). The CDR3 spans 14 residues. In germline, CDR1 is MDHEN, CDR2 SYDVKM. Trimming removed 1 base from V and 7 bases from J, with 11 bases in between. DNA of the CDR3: TGTGCCAGCAGTTTATTAGAGGGTAGGAATGAGCAGTTCTTC. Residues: CASSLLEGRNEQFF. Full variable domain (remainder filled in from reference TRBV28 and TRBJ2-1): DVKVTQSSRYLVKRTGEKVFLECVQDMDHENMFWYRQDPGLGLRLIYFSYDVKMKEKGDIPEGYSVSREKKERFSLILESASTNQTSMYLCASSLLEGRNEQFFGPGTRLTVL.

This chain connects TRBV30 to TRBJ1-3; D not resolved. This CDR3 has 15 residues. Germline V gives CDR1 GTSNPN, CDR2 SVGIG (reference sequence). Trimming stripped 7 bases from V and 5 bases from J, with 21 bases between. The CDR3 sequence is CASRPRDGSRNTIYF. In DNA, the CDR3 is TGTGCCTCTCGGCCAAGGGATGGTTCGAGAAACACCATATATTTT. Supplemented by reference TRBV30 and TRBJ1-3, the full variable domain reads SQTIHQWPATLVQPVGSPLSLECTVEGTSNPNLYWYRQAAGRGLQLLFYSVGIGQISSEVPQNLSASRPQDRQFILSSKKLLLSDSGFYLCASRPRDGSRNTIYFGEGSWLTVV.

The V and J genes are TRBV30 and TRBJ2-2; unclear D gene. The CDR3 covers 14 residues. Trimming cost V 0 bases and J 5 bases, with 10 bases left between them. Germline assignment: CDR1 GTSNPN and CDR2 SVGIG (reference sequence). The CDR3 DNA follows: TGTGCCTGGAGTGTAGGCATAGTGACCGGGGAGCTGTTTTTT. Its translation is CAWSVGIVTGELFF.

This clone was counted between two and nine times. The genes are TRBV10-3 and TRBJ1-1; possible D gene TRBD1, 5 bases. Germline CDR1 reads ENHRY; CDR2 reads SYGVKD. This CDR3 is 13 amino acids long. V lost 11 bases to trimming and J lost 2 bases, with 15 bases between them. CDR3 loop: CASSRDPNTEAFF. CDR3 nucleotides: TGTGCCTCAAGCCGGGACCCAAACACTGAAGCTTTCTTT.

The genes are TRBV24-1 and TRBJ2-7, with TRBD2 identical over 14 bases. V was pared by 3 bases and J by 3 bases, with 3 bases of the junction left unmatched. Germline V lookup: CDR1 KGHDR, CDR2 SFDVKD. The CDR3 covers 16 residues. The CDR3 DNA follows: TGTGCCACCAGTGATAGGACTAGCGGGGGGCTCTACGAGCAGTACTTC. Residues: CATSDRTSGGLYEQYF.

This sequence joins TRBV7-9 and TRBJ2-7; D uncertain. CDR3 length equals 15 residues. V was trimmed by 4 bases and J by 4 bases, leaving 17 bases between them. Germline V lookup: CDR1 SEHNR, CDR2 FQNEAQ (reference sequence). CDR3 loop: CASSSLAEVLYEQYF. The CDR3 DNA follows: TGTGCCAGCAGCTCACTGGCAGAAGTTTTATACGAGCAGTACTTC. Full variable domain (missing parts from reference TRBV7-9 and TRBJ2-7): DTGVSQNPRHKITKRGQNVTFRCDPISEHNRLYWYRQTLGQGPEFLTYFQNEAQLEKSRLLSDRFSAERPKGSFSTLEIQRTEQGDSAMYLCASSSLAEVLYEQYFGPGTRLTVT.

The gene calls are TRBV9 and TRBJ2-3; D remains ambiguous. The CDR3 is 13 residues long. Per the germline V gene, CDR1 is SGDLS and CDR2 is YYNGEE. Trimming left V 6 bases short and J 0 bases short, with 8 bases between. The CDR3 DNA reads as TGTGCCAGCAATCCGCCTAGCACAGATACGCAGTATTTT. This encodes CASNPPSTDTQYF.

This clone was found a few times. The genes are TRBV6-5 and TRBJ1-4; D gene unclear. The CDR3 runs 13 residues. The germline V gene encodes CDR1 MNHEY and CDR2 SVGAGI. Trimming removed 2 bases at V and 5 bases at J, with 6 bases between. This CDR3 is CASSYVGNEKLFF. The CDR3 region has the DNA TGTGCCAGCAGTTACGTCGGAAATGAAAAACTGTTTTTT.

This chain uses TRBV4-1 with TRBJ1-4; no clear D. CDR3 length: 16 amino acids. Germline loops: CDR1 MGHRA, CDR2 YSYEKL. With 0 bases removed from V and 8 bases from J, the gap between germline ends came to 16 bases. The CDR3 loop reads CASSQDPISPAEKLFF. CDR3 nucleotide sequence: TGCGCCAGCAGCCAAGATCCGATCTCCCCGGCGGAAAAACTGTTTTTT.

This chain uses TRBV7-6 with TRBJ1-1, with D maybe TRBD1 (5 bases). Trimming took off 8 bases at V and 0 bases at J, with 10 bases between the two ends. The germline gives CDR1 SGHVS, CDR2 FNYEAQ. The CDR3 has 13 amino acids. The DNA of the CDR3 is TGTGCCAGCCGGGGCGGGCTGAACACTGAAGCTTTCTTT. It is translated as CASRGGLNTEAFF.

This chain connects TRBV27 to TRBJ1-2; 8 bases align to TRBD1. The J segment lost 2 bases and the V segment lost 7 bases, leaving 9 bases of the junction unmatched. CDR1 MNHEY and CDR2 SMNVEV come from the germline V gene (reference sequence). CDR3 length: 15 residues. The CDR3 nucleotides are TGTGCCAGCAAAAAACGGGCAGGGGGCAACTATGGCTACACCTTC. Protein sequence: CASKKRAGGNYGYTF.

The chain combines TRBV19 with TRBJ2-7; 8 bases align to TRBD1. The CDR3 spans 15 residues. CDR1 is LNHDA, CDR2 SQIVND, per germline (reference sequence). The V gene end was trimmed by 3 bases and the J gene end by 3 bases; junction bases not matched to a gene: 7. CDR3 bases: TGTGCCAGTAGTATTTCAGGGGGCGCAGACTACGAGCAGTACTTC. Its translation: CASSISGGADYEQYF.

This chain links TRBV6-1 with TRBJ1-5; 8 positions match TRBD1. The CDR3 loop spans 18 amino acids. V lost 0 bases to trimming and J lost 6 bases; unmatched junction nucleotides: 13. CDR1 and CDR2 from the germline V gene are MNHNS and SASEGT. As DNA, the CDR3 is TGTGCCAGCAGTGAAGCTACAGGGGGTGTTCGGCGGGGTCAGCCCCAGCATTTT. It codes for CASSEATGGVRRGQPQHF.

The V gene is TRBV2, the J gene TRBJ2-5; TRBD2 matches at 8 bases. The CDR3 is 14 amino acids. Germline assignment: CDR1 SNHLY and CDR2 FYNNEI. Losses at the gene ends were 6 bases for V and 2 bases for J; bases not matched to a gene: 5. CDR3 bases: TGTGCCAGCAGCTCCGGGACTAGGCAAGAGACCCAGTACTTC. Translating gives CASSSGTRQETQYF.

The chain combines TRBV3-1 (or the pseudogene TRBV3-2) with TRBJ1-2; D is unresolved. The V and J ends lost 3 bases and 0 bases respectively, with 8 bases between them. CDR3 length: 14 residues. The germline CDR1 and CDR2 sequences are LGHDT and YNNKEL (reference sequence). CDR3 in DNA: TGTGCCAGCAGCCACAGGCAGACTAACTATGGCTACACCTTC. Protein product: CASSHRQTNYGYTF.

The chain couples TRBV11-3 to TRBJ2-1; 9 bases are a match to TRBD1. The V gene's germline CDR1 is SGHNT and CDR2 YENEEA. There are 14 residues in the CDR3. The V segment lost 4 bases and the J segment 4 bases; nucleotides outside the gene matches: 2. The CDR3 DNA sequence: TGTGCCAGCAGCTACGGGACAGGGTACAATGAGCAGTTCTTC. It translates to CASSYGTGYNEQFF.

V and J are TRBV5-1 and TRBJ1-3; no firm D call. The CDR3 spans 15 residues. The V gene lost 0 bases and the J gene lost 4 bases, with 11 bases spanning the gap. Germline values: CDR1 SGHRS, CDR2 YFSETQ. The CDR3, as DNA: TGCGCCAGCAGCTTGGCCGCCCAAGCCGGAAACACCATATATTTT. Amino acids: CASSLAAQAGNTIYF.

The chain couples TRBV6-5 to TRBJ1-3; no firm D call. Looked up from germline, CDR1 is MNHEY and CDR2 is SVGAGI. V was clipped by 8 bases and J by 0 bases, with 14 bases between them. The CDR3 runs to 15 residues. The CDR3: CASRREGYSGNTIYF. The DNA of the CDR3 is TGTGCCAGCCGTCGGGAGGGATACTCTGGAAACACCATATATTTT.

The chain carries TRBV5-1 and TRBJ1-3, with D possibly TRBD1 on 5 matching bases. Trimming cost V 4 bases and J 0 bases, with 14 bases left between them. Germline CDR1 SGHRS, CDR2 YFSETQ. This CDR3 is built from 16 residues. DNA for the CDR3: TGCGCCAGCAGCCCCGGGACGGCCATCTCTGGAAACACCATATATTTT. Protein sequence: CASSPGTAISGNTIYF. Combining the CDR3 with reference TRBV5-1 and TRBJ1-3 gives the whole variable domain KAGVTQTPRYLIKTRGQQVTLSCSPISGHRSVSWYQQTPGQGLQFLFEYFSETQRNKGNFPGRFSGRQFSNSRSEMNVSTLELGDSALYLCASSPGTAISGNTIYFGEGSWLTVV.